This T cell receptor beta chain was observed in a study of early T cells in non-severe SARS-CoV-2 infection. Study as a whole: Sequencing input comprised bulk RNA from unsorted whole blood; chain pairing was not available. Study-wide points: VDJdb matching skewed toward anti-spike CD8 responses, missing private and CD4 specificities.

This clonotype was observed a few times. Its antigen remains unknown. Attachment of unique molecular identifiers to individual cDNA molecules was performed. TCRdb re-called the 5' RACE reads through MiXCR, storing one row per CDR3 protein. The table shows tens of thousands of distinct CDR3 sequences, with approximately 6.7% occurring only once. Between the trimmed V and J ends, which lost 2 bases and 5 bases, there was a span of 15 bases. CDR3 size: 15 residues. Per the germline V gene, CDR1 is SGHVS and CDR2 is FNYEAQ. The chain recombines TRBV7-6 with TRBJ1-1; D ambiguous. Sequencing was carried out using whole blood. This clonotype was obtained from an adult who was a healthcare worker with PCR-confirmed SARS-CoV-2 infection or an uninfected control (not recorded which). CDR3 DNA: TGTGCCAGCAGCTTATCCCCGGGAGCCCGGACTGAAGCTTTCTTT. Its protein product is CASSLSPGARTEAFF.